Given below is one T cell receptor beta chain in context. This study enrolled people aged roughly 18 to 89 from about 26 US geographic areas. Cohorts were determined from participant-reported clinical history. The data derive from a study of blood T cell repertoires in COVID-19. Background on the study: Whether acute or convalescent, the COVID-19 samples came from the United States, Italy and Spain.

Here immunoSEQ multiplex PCR was the method, and the copy in TCRdb shows in-frame clones only, minus some. There are some 300,000 clones in the sample; approximately 85% occur only once, and around 1% lies in the top ten. The CDR3 has 14 amino acids. Trimming at V came to 5 bases and at J to 8 bases, leaving 4 bases not matched to a gene. The germline CDR1 and CDR2 sequences are MDHEN and SYDVKM. The source is a woman aged 25 to 39 who had recovered from COVID-19. What was sequenced was PBMCs or T cells enriched from blood (not recorded which). The chain combines TRBV28 with TRBJ2-2; 11 positions match TRBD1. In DNA, the CDR3 is TGTGCCAGCAGTATGGACAGGGGGCGTGGGGAGCTGTTTTTT. Amino acid sequence: CASSMDRGRGELFF. Supplemented by reference TRBV28 and TRBJ2-2, the full variable domain reads DVKVTQSSRYLVKRTGEKVFLECVQDMDHENMFWYRQDPGLGLRLIYFSYDVKMKEKGDIPEGYSVSREKKERFSLILESASTNQTSMYLCASSMDRGRGELFFGEGSRLTVL.